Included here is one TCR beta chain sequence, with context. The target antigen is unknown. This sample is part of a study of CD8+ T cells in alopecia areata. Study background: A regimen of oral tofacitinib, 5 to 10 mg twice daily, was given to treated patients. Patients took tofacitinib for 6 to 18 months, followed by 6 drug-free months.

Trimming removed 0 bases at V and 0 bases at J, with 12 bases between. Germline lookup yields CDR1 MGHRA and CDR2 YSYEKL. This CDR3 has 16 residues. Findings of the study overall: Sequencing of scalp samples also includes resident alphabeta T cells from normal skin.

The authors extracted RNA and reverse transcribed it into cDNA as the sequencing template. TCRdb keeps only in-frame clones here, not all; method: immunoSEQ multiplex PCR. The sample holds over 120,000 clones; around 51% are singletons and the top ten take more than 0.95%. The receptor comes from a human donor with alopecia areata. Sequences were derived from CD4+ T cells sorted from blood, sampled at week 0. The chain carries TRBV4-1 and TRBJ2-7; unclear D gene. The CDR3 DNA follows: TGCGCCAGCAGCCAAGATTGGGTAGGGCCCTCCTACGAGCAGTACTTC. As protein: CASSQDWVGPSYEQYF.